Shown below are 8 T cell receptor beta chains from a single sample sequenced in a study of OX40 agonist ivuxolimab in advanced cancers. The assay was immunoSEQ multiplex PCR, and TCRdb's table has in-frame clones only and misses some. This sample has some 90,000 clones, with roughly 84% found just once. The sample consisted of CD4+ or CD8+ T cells sorted from blood, taken in a trial of the OX40 agonist ivuxolimab. The receptors originated from an adult with an advanced solid tumor such as melanoma, head and neck, liver or kidney cancer.

The rearrangement uses TRBV6-6 and TRBJ2-7; D gene uncertain. CDR3 size: 15 residues. Trimming left V 2 bases short and J 2 bases short, with 13 bases between. Germline-derived CDR1 and CDR2 are MNHNY and SVGAGI (reference sequence). CDR3 nucleotides: TGTGCCAGCAGTTACCGCGTGGACGGCCCCTACGAGCAGTACTTC. This gives the protein CASSYRVDGPYEQYF.

The chain has TRBV4-1 and TRBJ2-5; D unclear. The germline V gene has CDR1 MGHRA and CDR2 YSYEKL. CDR3 length: 13 residues. Trimming took off 2 bases at V and 5 bases at J, with 9 bases between the two ends. The CDR3 DNA reads TGCGCCAGCAGCCAATGGGCGTCGGAGACCCAGTACTTC. Translating gives CASSQWASETQYF.

The chain uses TRBV5-3 and TRBJ1-5; D not resolved. TRBV5-3 is treated as an ORF (open reading frame) with a function not yet certain. CDR3 length: 14 amino acids. With 4 bases removed from V and 9 bases from J, the gap between germline ends came to 17 bases. For the CDR3, the DNA is TGTGCCAGAAGCCCCCGGCTCGGAGCGCGGCCCCAGCATTTT. Amino acids: CARSPRLGARPQHF.

This chain links TRBV27 with TRBJ2-3, with TRBD2 identical over 14 bases. Per the germline V gene, CDR1 is MNHEY and CDR2 is SMNVEV (reference sequence). Trimming at V came to 3 bases and at J to 0 bases, leaving 23 bases not matched to a gene. This CDR3 is built from 24 residues. The CDR3 nucleotides are TGTGCCAGCAGTTTCCGACTAGCGGGGGGGCTCCGACAGGTGGAAACGTCTAGCACAGATACGCAGTATTTT. This translates into CASSFRLAGGLRQVETSSTDTQYF.

The chain has TRBV29-1 and TRBJ1-3; a weak D match, TRBD1 (6 bases). The V end was cut by 7 bases, the J end by 2 bases, with 12 bases between. Germline V gene sequence: CDR1 SQVTM, CDR2 ANQGSEA. The CDR3 has 13 residues. The CDR3, as DNA: TGCAGCGCCCTTACAGGGACTGGAAACACCATATATTTT. This sequence encodes CSALTGTGNTIYF.

The chain combines TRBV4-3 with TRBJ1-2, with TRBD1 as a possible D gene (6 bases). CDR1 LGHNA and CDR2 YSLEER come from the germline V gene. This CDR3 is 16 amino acids long. The V gene lost 1 base and the J gene lost 1 base, with 13 bases spanning the gap. CDR3 loop: CASSQVGQTVNYGYTF. Written as DNA, the CDR3 is TGCGCCAGCAGCCAAGTTGGACAGACCGTTAACTATGGCTACACCTTC.

The chain recombines TRBV29-1 with TRBJ1-2; D remains ambiguous. Germline-derived CDR1 and CDR2 are SQVTM and ANQGSEA. Trimming removed 6 bases from V and 8 bases from J, with 10 bases in between. The CDR3 length is 10 residues. The CDR3 nucleotides are TGCAGCGTGGACGTCGACGGCTACACCTTC. It encodes CSVDVDGYTF.

The DNA for the CDR3 is TGTGCCAGCAGCCCAAGGACAGGTTACAATGAGCAGTTCTTC. It specifies CASSPRTGYNEQFF. The chain uses TRBV7-2 and TRBJ2-1; 7 nucleotides align to TRBD1. The CDR3 runs 14 residues. The J segment lost 4 bases and the V segment lost 5 bases, leaving 5 bases of the junction unmatched. CDR1 is SGHTA and CDR2 is FQGNSA in the germline V gene. The entire variable domain, with the rest obtained from reference TRBV7-2 and TRBJ2-1, is as follows: GAGVSQSPSNKVTEKGKDVELRCDPISGHTALYWYRQSLGQGLEFLIYFQGNSAPDKSGLPSDRFSAERTGGSVSTLTIQRTQQEDSAVYLCASSPRTGYNEQFFGPGTRLTVL.